These 30 T cell receptor beta chains were all obtained from the same sample, sequenced in a study of CD8 T cells in Susac syndrome. A quantity of about 0.5 to 1 ug RNA underwent reverse transcription using random hexamers. MiXCR was run by TCRdb on the immunoSEQ multiplex PCR reads, yielding one entry per CDR3 protein. Of some 400,000 distinct CDR3 sequences in the sample, 85% to 90% are singletons; the top ten hold about 0.1%. Material for sequencing was CD8+ T cells from PBMCs. These receptors all come from a human donor with multiple sclerosis.

The chain joins TRBV12-3 or TRBV12-4 to TRBJ2-1, with D unclear. Between the trimmed V and J ends, which lost 5 bases and 5 bases, there was a span of 10 bases. This CDR3 comprises 13 residues. CDR3 bases: TGTGCCAGCAGTCCGGACCCTAACAATGAGCAGTTCTTC. Amino acid sequence: CASSPDPNNEQFF.

This chain connects TRBV30 to TRBJ2-1; TRBD1 matches 10 bases. Per the germline V gene, CDR1 is GTSNPN and CDR2 is SVGIG (reference sequence). The CDR3 sequence is 16 residues long. Unmatched junction bases numbered 8, after V lost 2 bases and J lost 4 bases. The CDR3 sequence is CAWSIDRGLRYNEQFF. DNA for the CDR3: TGTGCCTGGAGTATTGACAGGGGGCTTCGGTACAATGAGCAGTTCTTC.

The count of this clonotype is one. The chain joins TRBV7-9 to TRBJ2-6; D perhaps matches TRBD2 (5 bases). Trimming removed 4 bases from V and 2 bases from J, with 12 bases in between. Looked up from germline, CDR1 is SEHNR and CDR2 is FQNEAQ (reference sequence). The CDR3 totals 16 residues. The CDR3 coding sequence is TGTGCCAGCAGCTCGGGGTCCAAACCTGGGGCCAACGTCCTGACTTTC. Its protein product is CASSSGSKPGANVLTF. Using reference TRBV7-9 and TRBJ2-6 for the parts outside the CDR3, the full variable domain is DTGVSQNPRHKITKRGQNVTFRCDPISEHNRLYWYRQTLGQGPEFLTYFQNEAQLEKSRLLSDRFSAERPKGSFSTLEIQRTEQGDSAMYLCASSSGSKPGANVLTFGAGSRLTVL.

The rearrangement links TRBV7-9 to TRBJ1-2; D perhaps matches TRBD1 (5 bases). Trimming shortened V by 1 base and J by 0 bases, and 15 bases separated the two germline ends. The CDR3 is made up of 17 amino acids. From germline, CDR1 is SEHNR and CDR2 FQNEAQ (reference sequence). CDR3 nucleotide sequence: TGTGCCAGCAGCTTAGGTTCCAGGGACGCGGCTAACTATGGCTACACCTTC. It is translated as CASSLGSRDAANYGYTF.

The genes are TRBV7-9 and TRBJ2-7, with a tentative D call TRBD1 (6 bases). V lost 3 bases and J lost 3, with 21 bases in between. Germline values: CDR1 SEHNR, CDR2 FQNEAQ (reference sequence). There are 17 residues in the CDR3. The CDR3 is CASSFGVLGAKGYEQYF. Written as DNA, the CDR3 is TGTGCCAGCAGCTTCGGGGTCCTGGGGGCGAAGGGCTACGAGCAGTACTTC. Drawing the rest from reference TRBV7-9 and TRBJ2-7, the complete variable domain is DTGVSQNPRHKITKRGQNVTFRCDPISEHNRLYWYRQTLGQGPEFLTYFQNEAQLEKSRLLSDRFSAERPKGSFSTLEIQRTEQGDSAMYLCASSFGVLGAKGYEQYFGPGTRLTVT.

The chain links TRBV14 to TRBJ1-4; no definite D call. Deletions cut 3 bases from V and 3 bases from J, with 8 bases between. The V gene's germline CDR1 is SGHDN and CDR2 FVKESK. The CDR3 loop spans 14 amino acids. The CDR3 loop reads CASSHWQSNEKLFF. For the CDR3, the DNA is TGTGCCAGCAGCCATTGGCAGTCTAATGAAAAACTGTTTTTT.

This chain uses TRBV30 with TRBJ1-5; possible D gene TRBD1, 5 bases. V was pared by 3 bases and J by 6 bases, with 9 bases between. Germline CDR1 reads GTSNPN; CDR2 reads SVGIG (reference sequence). The CDR3 has 12 residues. The CDR3 is CAWRGVSQPQHF. CDR3 DNA sequence: TGTGCCTGGAGAGGGGTCAGTCAGCCCCAGCATTTT.

The chain joins TRBV6-1 to TRBJ2-7, with TRBD2 matching 7 bases. Germline CDR1 and CDR2: MNHNS and SASEGT. The CDR3 contains 13 residues. Trimming took 4 bases from V and 4 from J; bases not matched to a gene: 4. The DNA of the CDR3 is TGTGCCAGCAGTGTCCTAGCGGAGTACGAGCAGTACTTC. This translates into CASSVLAEYEQYF.

The chain employs TRBV5-5 and TRBJ1-2; TRBD1 matches 8 bases. Germline loops: CDR1 SGHKS, CDR2 YYEKEE (reference sequence). The length of the CDR3 is 17 residues. V shed 5 bases and J 7 bases; nucleotides not matched to a gene: 19. DNA of the CDR3: TGTGCCAGCAGGAAGCGGACAGGGCGAGATGTTTTGGGTGGCTACACCTTC. Translated: CASRKRTGRDVLGGYTF. The full variable domain, completed using reference TRBV5-5 and TRBJ1-2, is DAGVTQSPTHLIKTRGQQVTLRCSPISGHKSVSWYQQVLGQGPQFIFQYYEKEERGRGNFPDRFSARQFPNYSSELNVNALLLGDSALYLCASRKRTGRDVLGGYTFGSGTRLTVV.

The chain combines TRBV6-2 or TRBV6-3 with TRBJ1-2; D call uncertain. CDR3 length: 13 residues. Trimming shortened V by 8 bases and J by 2 bases, and 12 bases separated the two germline ends. Germline values: CDR1 MNHEY, CDR2 SVGEGT. The DNA of the CDR3 is TGTGCCAGCGCCGTAAGCCGGAACTATGGCTACACCTTC. Residues: CASAVSRNYGYTF.

The chain has TRBV7-6 and TRBJ2-1; 7 positions match TRBD1. The CDR3 contains 16 residues. V lost 6 bases, J lost 0 bases, and 8 bases stayed unmatched. The germline CDR1 and CDR2 sequences are SGHVS and FNYEAQ. The DNA of the CDR3 is TGTGCCAGCAGTCCACAGGGGCTGAGCTCCTACAATGAGCAGTTCTTC. It encodes CASSPQGLSSYNEQFF.

V usage is TRBV7-9 and J usage is TRBJ2-5; a weak D match, TRBD1 (5 bases). The CDR3 totals 14 residues. The V end lost 5 bases, the J end lost 5 bases, and 15 bases lay between the germline ends. Germline V gives CDR1 SEHNR, CDR2 FQNEAQ (reference sequence). CDR3 loop: CASSRLDIGETQYF. For the CDR3, the DNA is TGTGCCAGCAGCCGCCTGGACATCGGGGAGACCCAGTACTTC.

This clonotype was seen once. The chain combines TRBV30 with TRBJ1-3, with D possibly TRBD1 on 5 matching bases. V was cut by 5 bases and J by 4 bases, with 9 bases left in between. CDR1 is GTSNPN and CDR2 is SVGIG in the germline V gene (reference sequence). This CDR3 comprises 12 residues. This CDR3 is CAWEGSGNTIYF. The CDR3 bases are TGTGCCTGGGAGGGGTCCGGAAACACCATATATTTT.

The CDR3 coding sequence is TGTGCCAGCACACCGGGACAGGGGTCAGAGACCCAGTACTTC. This codes for CASTPGQGSETQYF. The rearrangement links TRBV27 to TRBJ2-5; 10 bases align to TRBD1. Trimming at V came to 7 bases and at J to 4 bases, leaving 6 bases not matched to a gene. CDR3 size: 14 residues. CDR1 MNHEY and CDR2 SMNVEV come from the germline V gene (reference sequence).

CDR3 nucleotide sequence: TGCGCCAGCAGCCAAGTCACTAGGGGGGGTTGGGATGAGCAGTTCTTC. It yields the protein CASSQVTRGGWDEQFF. This chain uses TRBV4-1 with TRBJ2-1; D is perhaps TRBD2 (7 bases). The CDR3 is made up of 16 amino acids. Germline-derived CDR1 and CDR2 are MGHRA and YSYEKL. V dropped 1 base and J dropped 8 bases, with 18 bases sitting between them.

The gene calls are TRBV14 and TRBJ2-7; 7 nucleotides agree with TRBD1. The germline gives CDR1 SGHDN, CDR2 FVKESK. J was trimmed by 3 bases and V by 1 base; bases with no gene match: 6. The CDR3 contains 15 residues. CDR3 amino acids: CASSQATGTVYEQYF. The CDR3 region has the DNA TGTGCCAGCAGCCAAGCAACCGGGACAGTCTACGAGCAGTACTTC.

V usage is TRBV6-5 and J usage is TRBJ2-7; 10 bases are shared with TRBD2. This CDR3 comprises 14 residues. CDR1 is MNHEY, CDR2 SVGAGI, per germline. After removal of 5 bases from V and 6 bases from J, the junction contained 7 bases not matched to a gene. The CDR3 nucleotides are TGTGCCAGCAGTAGAGCGGGGGGGCCTTTCGAGCAGTACTTC. It yields the protein CASSRAGGPFEQYF.

The chain joins TRBV9 to TRBJ1-6; D is ambiguous. Germline V gene data show CDR1 as SGDLS and CDR2 as YYNGEE. Trimming stripped 4 bases from V and 6 bases from J, with 8 bases between. The CDR3 is made up of 13 amino acids. The CDR3 loop reads CASSPLANSPLHF. CDR3 bases: TGTGCCAGCAGCCCCCTGGCTAATTCACCCCTCCACTTT.

The rearrangement links TRBV15 to TRBJ1-2, with TRBD1 matching over 7 bases. Germline CDR1 is LNHNV and CDR2 is YYDKDF (reference sequence). V lost 3 bases and J lost 2; bases outside the gene matches: 6. This CDR3 spans 15 amino acids. CDR3 coding DNA: TGTGCCACCAGCAGCCCCGGGACAGAAAACTATGGCTACACCTTC. This encodes CATSSPGTENYGYTF.

The V and J genes are TRBV7-9 and TRBJ1-2; D is uncertain. The CDR3 contains 14 residues. Germline V CDR1 and CDR2: SEHNR, FQNEAQ (reference sequence). The germline V and J ends were trimmed by 5 bases and 4 bases, with 14 bases remaining between them. The CDR3 DNA reads TGTGCCAGCAGCCCGCCTCCAGGCGGCTATGGCTACACCTTC. Its translation is CASSPPPGGYGYTF.

The chain employs TRBV7-9 and TRBJ2-1; 10 bases match TRBD2. Germline CDR1 is SEHNR and CDR2 is FQNEAQ (reference sequence). Trimming took 6 bases from V and 10 from J; bases not matched to a gene: 12. The CDR3 spans 15 residues. The CDR3 protein is CASRKTRLAGDEQFF. In nucleotides, the CDR3 is TGTGCCAGCAGAAAGACCCGGCTAGCGGGAGACGAGCAGTTCTTC.

CDR3 coding DNA: TGTGCCAGCAGCCCTAGGCGGTGGGCTAGCGCCCAAGAGACCCAGTACTTC. Its protein product is CASSPRRWASAQETQYF. The chain recombines TRBV7-2 with TRBJ2-5; tentative D call: TRBD2 (6 bases). V was cut by 5 bases and J by 1 base, with 20 bases left in between. CDR1 is SGHTA, CDR2 FQGNSA, per germline. The CDR3 spans 17 residues.

This clonotype was seen only a few times. J is TRBJ2-5 and V is TRBV27, with 8 bases aligning to TRBD2. Germline-derived CDR1 and CDR2 are MNHEY and SMNVEV (reference sequence). The length of the CDR3 is 15 residues. V was clipped by 6 bases and J by 2 bases; unmatched bases: 8. The CDR3 DNA is TGTGCCAGCAGGACCTTCCGGGAGGGGCAAGAGACCCAGTACTTC. This gives the protein CASRTFREGQETQYF.

This sequence joins TRBV24-1 and TRBJ2-2; 8 bases are a match to TRBD1. V lost 5 bases and J lost 0; bases outside the gene matches: 7. CDR3 length: 17 residues. In germline, CDR1 is KGHDR, CDR2 SFDVKD. The CDR3 loop reads CATSGITGGPNTGELFF. CDR3 bases: TGTGCCACCAGTGGTATAACAGGGGGACCGAACACCGGGGAGCTGTTTTTT.

V and J are TRBV27 and TRBJ1-2; D uncertain. V was clipped by 6 bases and J by 3 bases, with 17 bases between them. This CDR3 has 15 residues. Germline CDR1 reads MNHEY; CDR2 reads SMNVEV (reference sequence). The CDR3 nucleotides read TGTGCCAGCAGCTCCGGCTCCGCTCTGGACTATGGCTACACCTTC. Translated, it gives CASSSGSALDYGYTF.

The chain is built from TRBV3-1 and TRBJ1-1; tentatively, D is TRBD1 (5 bases). The ends were cut back, 1 base at V and 0 bases at J, with 15 bases in the middle. The germline V gene encodes CDR1 LGHDT and CDR2 YNNKEL (reference sequence). The CDR3 totals 17 residues. CDR3 protein: CASSQVIVSGLNTEAFF. The CDR3, as DNA: TGTGCCAGCAGCCAAGTTATAGTATCAGGGCTGAACACTGAAGCTTTCTTT.

The chain uses TRBV19 and TRBJ1-1; 10 bases fit TRBD1. The CDR3 has 15 amino acids. The J segment lost 4 bases and the V segment lost 6 bases, leaving 8 bases of the junction unmatched. CDR1 LNHDA and CDR2 SQIVND come from the germline V gene (reference sequence). The DNA of the CDR3 is TGTGCCAGTAGGTTGACAGGGGGCGTAGGCACTGAAGCTTTCTTT. Translated, it gives CASRLTGGVGTEAFF.

The chain couples TRBV20-1 to TRBJ2-1; TRBD2 agrees at 8 bases. Germline V gene lookup returns CDR1 DFQATT and CDR2 SNEGSKA (reference sequence). Losses at the gene ends were 5 bases for V and 3 bases for J; bases not matched to a gene: 9. The CDR3 covers 15 residues. CDR3 nucleotides: TGCAGTGCTGAGGCGCCACTAGCGGACTACAATGAGCAGTTCTTC. This sequence encodes CSAEAPLADYNEQFF.

Remarks on this clonotype: The DNA is left out, because the CDR3 cannot be placed on it with certainty; the CDR3 is given as TCRdb lists it. The chain links TRBV12-3 or TRBV12-4 to TRBJ1-1. The CDR3 length equals 15 residues, ends included. This CDR3 is CASSSSRSPNTEAFF.

The chain combines TRBV15 with TRBJ1-3; D gene uncertain. The CDR3 totals 18 residues. Trimming left V 3 bases short and J 0 bases short, with 18 bases between. Germline CDR1 LNHNV, CDR2 YYDKDF (reference sequence). DNA of the CDR3: TGTGCCACCAGCAGCGACCTTCAGGACCTAACCTCTGGAAACACCATATATTTT. This encodes CATSSDLQDLTSGNTIYF.